This T cell receptor beta chain was retrieved from a study of blood T cells in healthy people across ages. Study-wide points: Compared with aged donors, long-lived donors showed fewer expanded clones, suggesting selection.

Through a sample-barcoded 5' primer and a J-beta primer mix, a second PCR was run for about 6 to 12 cycles. MiXCR, applied by TCRdb to the 5' RACE reads, yields one record per CDR3 protein. The sample consists of about 1,400,000 distinct CDR3 sequences, approximately 38% of them appearing once. Per germline, CDR1 MDHEN and CDR2 SYDVKM. Trimming pared 0 bases from V and 3 bases from J, leaving 5 bases between. The CDR3 spans 13 residues. Concerning this clonotype itself: What it recognizes is unknown.

This receptor was taken from a woman aged 18 to 35 in good health. The chain employs TRBV28 and TRBJ1-1; unclear D gene. The sequencing sample was made of blood. The CDR3 sequence: CASSLWADTEAFF. CDR3 nucleotide sequence: TGTGCCAGCAGTTTATGGGCGGACACTGAAGCTTTCTTT.